The 9 T cell receptor beta chains listed next were all sequenced from one sample in a study of blood T cell repertoires in COVID-19. Measured with immunoSEQ multiplex PCR; TCRdb has only the in-frame clones, and not every one. Among fewer than 250,000 clones listed, 70% to 85% were seen once. The sequencing sample was made of peripheral blood. The source of these receptors is a woman aged 45-65 years with acute or convalescent COVID-19.

DNA of the CDR3: TGTGCCAGCTCACCACCTAGGGGAATAGGACAGCAAGAGACCCAGTACTTC. This codes for CASSPPRGIGQQETQYF. V usage is TRBV18 and J usage is TRBJ2-5; possibly TRBD1 for D (6 bases). This CDR3 is built from 17 residues. V was clipped by 0 bases and J by 2 bases, with 16 bases between them. From germline, CDR1 is KGHSH and CDR2 LQKENI.

V and J are TRBV14 and TRBJ1-1; 8 nucleotides line up with TRBD1. The CDR3 runs to 18 residues. V trimming: 0 bases; J trimming: 4 bases; junction bases outside the gene matches: 13. Germline values: CDR1 SGHDN, CDR2 FVKESK. The CDR3 reads CASSQDRRLTGVLTEAFF. The CDR3 DNA is TGTGCCAGCAGCCAAGATCGTCGGCTGACAGGGGTTCTCACTGAAGCTTTCTTT.

This chain uses TRBV29-1 with TRBJ2-2; a possible D gene is TRBD1 (6 bases). This CDR3 has 14 residues. The germline gives CDR1 SQVTM, CDR2 ANQGSEA. V lost 6 bases and J 2 bases, leaving 13 bases between the germline ends. DNA of the CDR3: TGCAGCGTCTACGGACAGAGCAACACCGGGGAGCTGTTTTTT. It yields the protein CSVYGQSNTGELFF.

CDR3 coding DNA: TGTGCCTGGAGTTACAGTAATGAAAAACTGTTTTTT. It translates to CAWSYSNEKLFF. The chain couples TRBV30 to TRBJ1-4; the D is unclear. Trimming pared 2 bases from V and 4 bases from J, leaving 5 bases between. The CDR3 totals 12 residues. Looked up from germline, CDR1 is GTSNPN and CDR2 is SVGIG (reference sequence).

The rearrangement uses TRBV10-2 and TRBJ1-6, with 9 bases lining up with TRBD1. The CDR3 loop spans 20 amino acids. Germline CDR1 reads WSHSY; CDR2 reads SAAADI. The V gene end was trimmed by 0 bases and the J gene end by 8 bases; junction bases not matched to a gene: 17. DNA of the CDR3: TGCGCCAGCAGTGAGTCGACACTTGGACAGGGGAGTGAAAGCCATTCACCCCTCCACTTT. Amino acid sequence: CASSESTLGQGSESHSPLHF.

This sequence joins TRBV28 and TRBJ1-2; the D gene is possibly TRBD1 (5 bases). The CDR3 has 16 amino acids. Trimming took 1 base from V and 7 from J, leaving 19 bases between them. The germline V gene has CDR1 MDHEN and CDR2 SYDVKM. CDR3 in DNA: TGTGCCAGCAGTTTATCCGGTAGTGCGGGACCAAGTGGCTACACCTTC. Encoded protein: CASSLSGSAGPSGYTF.

The genes are TRBV24-1 and TRBJ2-6, with 8 bases lining up with TRBD1. Germline V gene data show CDR1 as KGHDR and CDR2 as SFDVKD. V was pared by 4 bases and J by 3 bases, with 10 bases of the junction left unmatched. This CDR3 is built from 18 residues. CDR3: CATSETQGVRSGANVLTF. The DNA of the CDR3 is TGTGCCACCAGTGAGACACAGGGGGTAAGAAGTGGGGCCAACGTCCTGACTTTC.

This chain connects TRBV7-2 to TRBJ2-3; TRBD1 aligns across 7 bases. CDR1 is SGHTA, CDR2 FQGNSA, per germline. V gave up 5 bases and J gave up 4 bases; unmatched junction bases: 9. The CDR3 spans 15 residues. The chain's CDR3 is CASSQNRGFADTQYF. The CDR3 DNA sequence: TGTGCCAGCAGCCAGAACAGGGGATTTGCAGATACGCAGTATTTT. The entire variable domain, with the rest obtained from reference TRBV7-2 and TRBJ2-3, is as follows: GAGVSQSPSNKVTEKGKDVELRCDPISGHTALYWYRQSLGQGLEFLIYFQGNSAPDKSGLPSDRFSAERTGGSVSTLTIQRTQQEDSAVYLCASSQNRGFADTQYFGPGTRLTVL.

The rearrangement joins TRBV5-1 to TRBJ1-2; D gene ambiguous. The V gene's germline CDR1 is SGHRS and CDR2 YFSETQ. This CDR3 has 16 amino acids. Deletions cut 4 bases from V and 0 bases from J, with 16 bases between. The CDR3 region has the DNA TGCGCCAGCAGCCTAGGTAGCGGAAGCGCTAACTATGGCTACACCTTC. Translation: CASSLGSGSANYGYTF.